The 13 T cell receptor beta chains given below trace back to one sample, sequenced in a study of T-cell memory formation after mild COVID-19. TCRdb called the 5' RACE reads again in MiXCR, with one record for every CDR3 protein. The sample has around 340,000 distinct CDR3 sequences, roughly 13% seen once; the top ten hold about a fifth. Sequenced: PBMCs or a T cell subset sorted from them (not recorded which). Source of these receptors: a man aged 18 to 29 who had mild COVID-19 (a few samples of this study predate the infection). Cell type and time point are not known.

This clonotype was detected a few times. The J gene is TRBJ1-6, the V gene TRBV5-1; tentatively, D is TRBD1 (5 bases). This CDR3 has 14 amino acids. V dropped 4 bases and J dropped 1 base, with 6 bases sitting between them. CDR1 is SGHRS and CDR2 is YFSETQ in the germline V gene. DNA for the CDR3: TGCGCCAGCAGCCCAGGGTCCTATAATTCACCCCTCCACTTT. Encoded protein: CASSPGSYNSPLHF.

The chain employs TRBV7-3 and TRBJ2-1, with 9 bases identical to TRBD2. Germline CDR1 reads SGHTA; CDR2 reads FQGTGA. The CDR3 is 19 residues long. V gave up 5 bases and J gave up 0 bases; unmatched junction bases: 14. CDR3 DNA: TGTGCCAGCAGCCCCCGCGGGGGGGCGTCCTATAGCTCCTACAATGAGCAGTTCTTC. This translates into CASSPRGGASYSSYNEQFF.

The chain links TRBV28 to TRBJ1-1; the D gene is possibly TRBD1 (6 bases). The germline CDR1 and CDR2 sequences are MDHEN and SYDVKM. Trimming stripped 3 bases from V and 8 bases from J, with 10 bases between. CDR3 length: 12 residues. CDR3 bases: TGTGCCAGCAGTTTCGCAACAGGGGAAGCTTTCTTT. It translates to CASSFATGEAFF.

The CDR3 spells CASSTTGTNQPQHF. CDR3 nucleotides: TGTGCCAGCAGTACGACAGGGACAAATCAGCCCCAGCATTTT. This chain links TRBV6-2 or TRBV6-3 with TRBJ1-5; 7 bases match TRBD1. Trimming took 5 bases from V and 4 from J; bases not matched to a gene: 5. This CDR3 is 14 amino acids long. Germline loops: CDR1 MNHEY, CDR2 SVGEGT.

The chain combines TRBV5-4 with TRBJ2-2, with unresolved D. The germline gives CDR1 SGHNT, CDR2 YYREEE (reference sequence). The CDR3 spans 15 residues. Trimming took off 6 bases at V and 0 bases at J, with 12 bases between the two ends. The CDR3 nucleotides are TGTGCCAGCACCGACTCACCGACGAACACCGGGGAGCTGTTTTTT. Translated, it gives CASTDSPTNTGELFF. Full variable domain (outside the CDR3, taken from reference TRBV5-4 and TRBJ2-2): ETGVTQSPTHLIKTRGQQVTLRCSSQSGHNTVSWYQQALGQGPQFIFQYYREEENGRGNFPPRFSGLQFPNYSSELNVNALELDDSALYLCASTDSPTNTGELFFGEGSRLTVL.

This clonotype was found a few times. The rearrangement links TRBV12-3 or TRBV12-4 to TRBJ1-5; D might be TRBD1 (6 bases). The CDR3 totals 14 residues. V lost 2 bases to trimming and J lost 6 bases, with 11 bases between them. The chain's CDR3 is CASSLHRVGQPQHF. For the CDR3, the DNA is TGTGCCAGCAGTTTACACAGGGTCGGTCAGCCCCAGCATTTT.

The gene calls are TRBV6-2 or TRBV6-3 and TRBJ2-7; D possibly corresponds to TRBD1 (6 bases). Germline V gene lookup returns CDR1 MNHEY and CDR2 SVGEGT. The CDR3 is made up of 15 amino acids. Trimming stripped 4 bases from V and 3 bases from J, with 16 bases between. The CDR3 coding sequence is TGTGCCAGCAGTTTTAACAGGGATTCGGGCTACGAGCAGTACTTC. Protein: CASSFNRDSGYEQYF.

This clonotype was detected only a few times. The chain recombines TRBV5-5 with TRBJ1-5, with D unresolved. The CDR3 consists of 14 residues. The germline V gene has CDR1 SGHKS and CDR2 YYEKEE (reference sequence). Trimming left V 4 bases short and J 5 bases short, with 13 bases between. The CDR3 DNA reads as TGTGCCAGCAGCCCGGACCTGGTTCATCAGCCCCAGCATTTT. Protein product: CASSPDLVHQPQHF. Drawing the rest from reference TRBV5-5 and TRBJ1-5, the complete variable domain is DAGVTQSPTHLIKTRGQQVTLRCSPISGHKSVSWYQQVLGQGPQFIFQYYEKEERGRGNFPDRFSARQFPNYSSELNVNALLLGDSALYLCASSPDLVHQPQHFGDGTRLSIL.

This chain joins TRBV14 and TRBJ2-7; TRBD1 matches at 9 bases. The V and J ends lost 3 bases and 5 bases, in that order; junction bases with no gene match: 8. There are 15 residues in the CDR3. Germline V gene sequence: CDR1 SGHDN, CDR2 FVKESK. The CDR3 is CASSHPTGGVNEQYF. CDR3 nucleotides: TGTGCCAGCAGCCATCCGACAGGGGGTGTGAACGAGCAGTACTTC.

A few counts support this clonotype. CDR3 loop: CASSYSIVGTPREQYF. In nucleotides, the CDR3 is TGTGCCAGCAGTTACTCGATTGTTGGGACCCCGAGGGAGCAGTACTTC. The genes are TRBV6-8 and TRBJ2-7; D possibly uses TRBD1 or TRBD2 (5 bases each). Germline CDR1 MNHGY, CDR2 SAAAGT. Trimming left V 0 bases short and J 7 bases short, with 19 bases between. The CDR3 is 16 residues long.

As to this clonotype: One junction end disagrees with the germline gene, perhaps due to a read error. The genes are TRBV4-3 and TRBJ2-1; the match to TRBD2 covers 13 bases. The CDR3 spans 16 residues. Germline CDR1 reads LGHNA; CDR2 reads YSLEER. The CDR3 spells CDSSHGLAGAYNEQFF. As DNA, the CDR3 is TGCGACAGCAGCCACGGACTAGCGGGGGCCTACAATGAGCAGTTCTTC.

This sequence joins TRBV14 and TRBJ2-7; D perhaps matches TRBD2 (5 bases). The CDR3 is made up of 14 amino acids. Trimming took 3 bases from V and 3 from J, leaving 12 bases between them. Per the germline V gene, CDR1 is SGHDN and CDR2 is FVKESK. CDR3 sequence: CASSQRAWDYEQYV. The CDR3 bases are TGTGCCAGCAGCCAGCGGGCCTGGGACTACGAGCAGTACGTC.

The chain combines TRBV15 with TRBJ2-1; no clear D. The germline V gene has CDR1 LNHNV and CDR2 YYDKDF (reference sequence). The CDR3 sequence is 14 residues long. The V end lost 0 bases, the J end lost 0 bases, and 3 bases lay between the germline ends. For the CDR3, the DNA is TGTGCCACCAGCAGAGATTACTCCTACAATGAGCAGTTCTTC. This gives the protein CATSRDYSYNEQFF.